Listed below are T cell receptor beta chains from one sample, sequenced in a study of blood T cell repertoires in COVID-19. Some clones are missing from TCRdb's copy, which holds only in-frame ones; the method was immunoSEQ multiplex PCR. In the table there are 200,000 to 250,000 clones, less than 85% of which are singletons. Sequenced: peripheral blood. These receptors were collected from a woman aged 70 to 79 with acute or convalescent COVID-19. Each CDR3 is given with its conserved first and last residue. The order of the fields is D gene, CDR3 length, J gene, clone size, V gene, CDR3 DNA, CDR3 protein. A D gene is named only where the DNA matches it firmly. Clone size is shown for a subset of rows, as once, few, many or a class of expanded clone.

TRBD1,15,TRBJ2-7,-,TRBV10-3,TGTGCCATCAGCCCCACAGGGGCCGCCAACTACGAGCAGTACTTC,CAISPTGAANYEQYF
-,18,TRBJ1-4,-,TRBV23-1,TGCGCCAGCAGTCAACACCTTGACACAGGCCGTTTTAATGAAAAACTGTTTTTT,CASSQHLDTGRFNEKLFF
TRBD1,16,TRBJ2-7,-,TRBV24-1,TGTGCCACCAGTGACCGCGGGACAGGACCTAACTACGAGCAGTACTTC,CATSDRGTGPNYEQYF
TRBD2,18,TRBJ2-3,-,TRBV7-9,TGTGCCAGCAGCTCCCGCGGACTAGCGGGGTTTAGCACAGATACGCAGTATTTT,CASSSRGLAGFSTDTQYF
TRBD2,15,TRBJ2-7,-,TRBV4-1,TGCGCCAGCAGCCCCCTAGCGGGTACTTTCTACGAGCAGTACTTC,CASSPLAGTFYEQYF
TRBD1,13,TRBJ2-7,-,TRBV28,TGTGCCAGCAGTAGGACAGGGGCCTACGAGCAGTACTTC,CASSRTGAYEQYF
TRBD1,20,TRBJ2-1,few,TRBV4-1,TGCGCCAGCAGCCAAGATCAGACAGGGCGTAGGGTCGCGCCCTACAATGAGCAGTTCTTC,CASSQDQTGRRVAPYNEQFF
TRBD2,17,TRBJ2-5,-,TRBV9,TGTGCCAGCAGCGTAGGTTCTTTAGGGACTAGCCAAGAGACCCAGTACTTC,CASSVGSLGTSQETQYF
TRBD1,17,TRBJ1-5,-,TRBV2,TGTGCCAGCAATAGGGAAACTAGCGGGACAGACAATCAGCCCCAGCATTTT,CASNRETSGTDNQPQHF
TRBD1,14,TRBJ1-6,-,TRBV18,TGTGCCAGCTCACTACAGGGGGTACAATCACCCCTCCACTTT,CASSLQGVQSPLHF
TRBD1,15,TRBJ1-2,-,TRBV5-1,TGCGCCAGCAGCTTACAAGGGGGCTCCTACTATGGCTACACCTTC,CASSLQGGSYYGYTF
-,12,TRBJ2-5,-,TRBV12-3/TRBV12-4,TGTGCCAGCAGTTTCGCTAGGGAGACCCAGTACTTC,CASSFARETQYF
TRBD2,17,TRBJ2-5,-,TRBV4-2,TGTGCCAGCAGCCAAGCTGCGAGCGGGGGACCACAAGAGACCCAGTACTTC,CASSQAASGGPQETQYF